This TCR beta chain appears in the sequencing data of a study of cytomegalovirus exposure and HLA in healthy donors. Study information: Some 85 million unique TCRs from HLA-typed donors were held in an early data release. Whole-study findings and limits: Later on, a genetic analysis was performed. It linked a missense variant in DCLRE1C with V- and J-gene trimming of TCR beta. It was only CMV serostatus that was available as immune exposure information.

Primers included in the PCR were 60 Vbeta and 13 Jbeta primers. As processed by the authors: An analysis performed later counted around 86 million unique TCR beta chains (roughly 10 million of them shared). This table comes from immunoSEQ multiplex PCR, and its TCRdb copy is limited to in-frame clones, with some not included. That table furnishes V, J and clone size, whereas the DNA furnished D and trimming. The sample lists about 240,000 clones; over 70% were seen once. Details on this clone: Antigen unknown.

V shed 3 bases, J shed 9 bases, and the junction held 4 bases outside the gene matches. Germline CDR1 is SGHTA and CDR2 is FQGNSA. This CDR3 spans 13 amino acids. Sequencing input: PBMCs. The source is a woman aged 60 to 75 in good health and CMV-seropositive. This chain uses TRBV7-2 with TRBJ2-1, with 8 bases identical to TRBD2. DNA of the CDR3: TGTGCCAGCAGCTTCGGGGGGGGGAGTGAGCAGTTCTTC. Protein: CASSFGGGSEQFF.